The 8 T cell receptor beta chains below all came from one sample that was sequenced in a study of OX40 agonist ivuxolimab in advanced cancers. The table came from immunoSEQ multiplex PCR; TCRdb's copy has only in-frame clones and leaves some out. The top ten hold 0.33% of the sample, which has over 80,000 clones, roughly 93% seen once. The sequencing here drew on CD4+ or CD8+ T cells sorted from blood, taken in a trial of the OX40 agonist ivuxolimab. These receptors all come from an adult with an advanced solid tumor such as melanoma, head and neck, liver or kidney cancer.

The chain uses TRBV7-2 and TRBJ1-1; possibly TRBD1 for D (6 bases). Deletions cut 8 bases from V and 3 bases from J, with 13 bases between. The CDR3 has 13 residues. Germline V lookup: CDR1 SGHTA, CDR2 FQGNSA. CDR3 coding DNA: TGTGCCAGCTCTCCGGGGGCGCACACTGAAGCTTTCTTT. Protein: CASSPGAHTEAFF.

This chain connects TRBV28 to TRBJ2-3; no reliable D call. Germline CDR1 MDHEN, CDR2 SYDVKM. V lost 6 bases and J 2 bases, leaving 15 bases between the germline ends. The CDR3 consists of 15 residues. The CDR3 protein is CASSPLGPLTDTQYF. The CDR3 bases are TGTGCCAGCAGCCCACTCGGTCCCCTCACAGATACGCAGTATTTT.

The rearrangement uses TRBV7-2 and TRBJ2-3, with D unclear. Germline V CDR1 and CDR2: SGHTA, FQGNSA. V lost 1 base and J lost 2, with 10 bases in between. CDR3 length: 15 residues. The chain's CDR3 is CASSLGLGTTDTQYF. CDR3 DNA: TGTGCCAGCAGCTTAGGGCTGGGAACCACAGATACGCAGTATTTT. Full variable domain (rest looked up from reference TRBV7-2 and TRBJ2-3): GAGVSQSPSNKVTEKGKDVELRCDPISGHTALYWYRQSLGQGLEFLIYFQGNSAPDKSGLPSDRFSAERTGGSVSTLTIQRTQQEDSAVYLCASSLGLGTTDTQYFGPGTRLTVL.

This chain connects TRBV5-1 to TRBJ2-7; 7 nucleotides align to TRBD1. The CDR3 has 14 residues. The germline V gene encodes CDR1 SGHRS and CDR2 YFSETQ. Germline trimming cut 4 bases from V and 5 bases from J; bases unmatched to any gene: 9. CDR3 bases: TGCGCCAGCAGCATTCGACAGGGCGCCCACGAGCAGTACTTC. Amino acid sequence: CASSIRQGAHEQYF.

The chain combines TRBV18 with TRBJ2-7; D gene uncertain. This CDR3 region has 13 residues. CDR1 is KGHSH, CDR2 LQKENI, per germline. The V end was cut by 1 base, the J end by 7 bases, with 11 bases between. The CDR3 spells CASSPLRGGEQYF. CDR3 nucleotide sequence: TGTGCCAGCTCACCACTTCGCGGTGGGGAGCAGTACTTC.

The chain links TRBV19 to TRBJ2-3, with 7 bases fitting TRBD2. Germline values: CDR1 LNHDA, CDR2 SQIVND (reference sequence). CDR3 size: 14 residues. The trim removed 8 bases at V and 3 bases at J, leaving 8 bases unmatched. The CDR3 here is CASHGEGLTDTQYF. CDR3 coding DNA: TGTGCCAGTCATGGGGAGGGCCTTACAGATACGCAGTATTTT. Full variable domain (rest looked up from reference TRBV19 and TRBJ2-3): DGGITQSPKYLFRKEGQNVTLSCEQNLNHDAMYWYRQDPGQGLRLIYYSQIVNDFQKGDIAEGYSVSREKKESFPLTVTSAQKNPTAFYLCASHGEGLTDTQYFGPGTRLTVL.

This chain links TRBV19 with TRBJ2-2, with 8 bases identical to TRBD1. The CDR3 is 16 amino acids. Looked up from germline, CDR1 is LNHDA and CDR2 is SQIVND (reference sequence). V dropped 1 base and J dropped 4; count of bases not matched to a gene: 5. CDR3 protein: CASSIGRGQSTGELFF. In DNA, the CDR3 is TGTGCCAGTAGTATAGGCAGGGGGCAATCCACCGGGGAGCTGTTTTTT.

The J gene is TRBJ2-7, the V gene TRBV5-6; D may match TRBD1 or TRBD2 (8 bases each). Germline-derived CDR1 and CDR2 are SGHDT and YYEEEE. V dropped 0 bases and J dropped 3 bases, with 19 bases sitting between them. CDR3 size: 17 residues. The CDR3 region has the DNA TGTGCCAGCAGCTTGGGGACAGGGACTAGGCGAAGCTACGAGCAGTACTTC. Protein sequence: CASSLGTGTRRSYEQYF.